This TCR beta chain was sequenced during a study of cytomegalovirus exposure and HLA in healthy donors. This PCR relied on a set of 60 Vbeta primers and 13 Jbeta primers. Per the original methods: Unique TCR beta chains totaled 65 million to 95 million in a later count, with roughly 11 million of them shared. Sequencing used immunoSEQ multiplex PCR; TCRdb keeps in-frame clones, though not all of them. The D gene and trimming were derived from the DNA, and the V and J assignments and clone size from that table. The sample contains 90,000 or so clones, over 55% of which appear only once. The sequenced material came from PBMCs. This receptor was taken from a woman younger than 30 in good health and CMV-seropositive.

The CDR3 spells CASGEQETQYF. For the CDR3, the DNA is TGTGCCAGCGGAGAACAAGAGACCCAGTACTTC. The chain uses TRBV21-1 and TRBJ2-5; the D call TRBD2 from the table was never checked on the DNA. TRBV21-1 is recorded as a pseudogene. The CDR3 length is 11 residues.